These T cell receptor beta chains were read from a single sample in a study of blood T cell repertoires in COVID-19. TCRdb's table, derived via immunoSEQ multiplex PCR, lists solely in-frame clones and lacks some. This sample yields 150,000 to 160,000 clones, of which around nine tenths are seen a single time; about 2.4% belongs to the top ten. The sequenced sample consisted of peripheral blood. These receptors all stem from a woman in her 70s with acute or convalescent COVID-19. CDR3s include the opening cysteine and the closing phenylalanine or tryptophan. The order of the fields is V gene, D gene, clone size, J gene, CDR3 protein, CDR3 DNA. The D gene is left open where the match is weak. Rows may omit the clone size; those that give it use once, few, many or a size class.

>TRBV7-9|NA|NA|TRBJ1-3
CASSDGTASSGNTIYF
TGTGCCAGCAGCGATGGGACTGCCAGCTCTGGAAACACCATATATTTT
>TRBV6-1|NA|NA|TRBJ1-6
CASSEPPHSLHF
TGTGCCAGCAGTGAACCCCCACATTCCCTCCACTTT
>TRBV12-3/TRBV12-4|NA|NA|TRBJ1-2
CASSQTGRYGYTF
TGTGCCAGCAGTCAGACCGGGAGGTATGGCTACACCTTC
>TRBV11-2|NA|NA|TRBJ2-5
CASTPDQETQYF
TGTGCCAGCACCCCGGACCAAGAGACCCAGTACTTC
>TRBV11-2|TRBD2|NA|TRBJ2-4
CASSSGGPLAKNIQYF
TGTGCCAGCAGCTCGGGGGGACCTCTAGCCAAAAACATTCAGTACTTC
>TRBV29-1|NA|NA|TRBJ2-3
CSVEDTWQYTYTQYF
TGCAGCGTTGAAGATACGTGGCAGTACACGTATACGCAGTATTTT
>TRBV3-1/TRBV3-2|NA|few|TRBJ2-2
CASSPASLAGELFF
TGTGCCAGCAGTCCCGCTAGCTTAGCCGGGGAGCTGTTTTTT
>TRBV7-8|TRBD2|NA|TRBJ2-4
CASSYLPGLAGGIAKNIQYF
TGTGCCAGCAGCTACTTACCGGGACTAGCGGGGGGGATAGCCAAAAACATTCAGTACTTC
>TRBV7-9|NA|once|TRBJ2-1
CASSLPGVSNEQFF
TGTGCCAGCAGCTTACCGGGGGTCAGCAATGAGCAGTTCTTC
>TRBV5-1|NA|NA|TRBJ2-5
CASSLAGTQETQYF
TGCGCCAGCAGCTTGGCAGGGACTCAAGAGACCCAGTACTTC
>TRBV10-2|NA|NA|TRBJ1-2
CASSESYSGPYGYTF
TGCGCCAGCAGTGAGTCGTACAGCGGTCCTTATGGCTACACCTTC
>TRBV24-1|NA|NA|TRBJ2-3
CATSDLGAQEHSTDTQYF
TGTGCCACCAGTGATTTGGGGGCACAGGAACATAGCACAGATACGCAGTATTTT
>TRBV6-2/TRBV6-3|TRBD1|NA|TRBJ1-6
CASSDSPGQENSPLHF
TGTGCCAGCAGTGATTCACCGGGACAGGAAAATTCACCCCTCCACTTT
>TRBV3-1/TRBV3-2|TRBD1|NA|TRBJ1-2
CASSFDRAEGYTF
TGTGCCAGCAGCTTCGACAGGGCGGAGGGCTACACCTTC
>TRBV19|NA|NA|TRBJ2-7
CASSSGERAAQYF
TGTGCCAGTAGTAGCGGAGAGCGGGCTGCGCAGTACTTC
>TRBV13|TRBD1|NA|TRBJ1-5
CASSLNRGSNQPQHF
TGTGCCAGCAGCTTAAACAGGGGCAGCAATCAGCCCCAGCATTTT